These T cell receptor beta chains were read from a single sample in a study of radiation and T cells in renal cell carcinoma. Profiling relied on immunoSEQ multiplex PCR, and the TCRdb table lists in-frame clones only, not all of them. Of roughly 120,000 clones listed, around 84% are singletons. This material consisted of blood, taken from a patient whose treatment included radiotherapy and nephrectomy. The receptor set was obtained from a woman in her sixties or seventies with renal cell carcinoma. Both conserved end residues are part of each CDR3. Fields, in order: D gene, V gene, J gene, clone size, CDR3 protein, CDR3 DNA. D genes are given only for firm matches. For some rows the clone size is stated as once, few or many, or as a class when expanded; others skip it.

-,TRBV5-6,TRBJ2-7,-,CASSQGDGPYEQYF,TGTGCCAGCAGCCAAGGGGACGGTCCCTACGAGCAGTACTTC
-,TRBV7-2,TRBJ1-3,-,CASSPVSGNTIYF,TGTGCCAGCAGCCCGGTCTCTGGAAACACCATATATTTT
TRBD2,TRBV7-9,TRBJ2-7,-,CASSLGARRLATYEQYF,TGTGCCAGCAGCTTAGGGGCCCGAAGACTAGCTACCTACGAGCAGTACTTC
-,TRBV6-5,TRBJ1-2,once,CASSYARGPGYTF,TGTGCCAGCAGTTACGCGAGAGGGCCGGGCTACACCTTC
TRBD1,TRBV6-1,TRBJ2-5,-,CASSSDRRSETQYF,TGTGCCAGCAGCTCGGACAGGCGCAGCGAGACCCAGTACTTC
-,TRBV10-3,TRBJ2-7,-,CAISAQGYEQYF,TGTGCCATCAGCGCCCAGGGCTACGAGCAGTACTTC
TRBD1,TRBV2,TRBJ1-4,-,CASSEMGQQNEKLFF,TGTGCCAGCAGTGAAATGGGACAGCAGAATGAAAAACTGTTTTTT
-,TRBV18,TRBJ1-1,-,CASSPRNRDGTEAFF,TGTGCCAGCTCACCCCGGAACCGGGATGGCACTGAAGCTTTCTTT
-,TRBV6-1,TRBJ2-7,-,CATRDINEQYF,TGTGCCACCCGGGACATTAACGAGCAGTACTTC
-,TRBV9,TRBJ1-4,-,CASSVGEERREKLFF,TGTGCCAGCAGCGTAGGAGAGGAAAGACGGGAAAAACTGTTTTTT
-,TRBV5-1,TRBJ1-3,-,CASSLGGRISGNTIYF,TGCGCCAGCAGCTTGGGTGGACGGATCTCTGGAAACACCATATATTTT
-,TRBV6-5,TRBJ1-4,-,CASSYGQFNEKLFF,TGTGCCAGCAGTTACGGACAGTTTAATGAAAAACTGTTTTTT
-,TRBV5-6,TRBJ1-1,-,CASSLVVAAAEAFF,TGTGCCAGCAGCTTGGTAGTGGCAGCCGCTGAAGCTTTCTTT
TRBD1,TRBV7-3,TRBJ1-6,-,CASSLIGDRFSYNSPLHF,TGTGCCAGCAGCTTAATAGGGGACAGGTTCTCCTATAATTCACCCCTCCACTTT
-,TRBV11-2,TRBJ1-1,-,CASSLARFGTEAFF,TGTGCCAGCAGCTTAGCAAGGTTTGGCACTGAAGCTTTCTTT
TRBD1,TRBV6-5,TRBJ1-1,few,CASSYRGTGGKTEAFF,TGTGCCAGCAGTTATCGCGGGACAGGGGGCAAAACTGAAGCTTTCTTT
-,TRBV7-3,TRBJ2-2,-,CASSLMGSAGELFF,TGTGCCAGCAGCTTAATGGGTTCCGCCGGGGAGCTGTTTTTT
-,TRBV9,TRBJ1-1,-,CASSGGQGNTEAFF,TGTGCCAGCAGCGGGGGGCAGGGTAACACTGAAGCTTTCTTT
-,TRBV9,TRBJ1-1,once,CVSSVGVGGGNTEAFF,TGTGTCAGCAGCGTAGGAGTGGGAGGGGGGAACACTGAAGCTTTCTTT
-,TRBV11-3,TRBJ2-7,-,CASSLGDTSYEQYF,TGTGCCAGCAGCTTAGGTGACACCTCCTACGAGCAGTACTTC
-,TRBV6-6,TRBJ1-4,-,CASSRGGRVDEKLFF,TGTGCCAGCAGCCGGGGGGGCAGGGTTGATGAAAAACTGTTTTTT
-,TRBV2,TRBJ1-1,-,CASMWTIPGTEAFF,TGTGCCAGCATGTGGACAATCCCGGGCACTGAAGCTTTCTTT
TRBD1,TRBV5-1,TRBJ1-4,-,CASSLAGQGGEKLFF,TGCGCCAGCAGCCTGGCTGGACAGGGCGGTGAAAAACTGTTTTTT
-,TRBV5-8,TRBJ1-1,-,CASSLGSGGREAFF,TGTGCCAGCAGCTTGGGGTCCGGGGGGCGAGAAGCTTTCTTT
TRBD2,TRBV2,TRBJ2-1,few,CASSDGVAGTNEQFF,TGTGCCAGCAGTGACGGGGTAGCGGGGACCAATGAGCAGTTCTTC
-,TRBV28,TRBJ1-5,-,CASRPSNQPQHF,TGTGCCAGCAGACCTAGCAATCAGCCCCAGCATTTT
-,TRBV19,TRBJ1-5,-,CASSILGALNQPQHF,TGTGCCAGTAGTATCCTAGGGGCTCTCAATCAGCCCCAGCATTTT
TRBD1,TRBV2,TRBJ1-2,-,CASCKGQGVCSYTF,TGTGCCAGCTGCAAAGGACAGGGGGTCTGTAGCTACACCTTC
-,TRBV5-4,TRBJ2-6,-,CASSEGGGANVLTF,TGTGCCAGCAGCGAAGGAGGTGGGGCCAACGTCCTGACTTTC
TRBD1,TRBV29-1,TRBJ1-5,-,CSVETGYNQPQHF,TGCAGCGTTGAGACAGGGTACAATCAGCCCCAGCATTTT
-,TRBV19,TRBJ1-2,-,CASSIGGGIIAGYTF,TGTGCCAGTAGTATCGGAGGAGGGATAATAGCTGGCTACACCTTC
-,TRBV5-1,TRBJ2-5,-,CASSREGRGYETQYF,TGCGCCAGCAGCAGAGAAGGCAGGGGCTATGAGACCCAGTACTTC
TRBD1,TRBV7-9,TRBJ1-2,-,CASSLVGDRGLYGYTF,TGTGCCAGCAGCTTAGTGGGAGACAGGGGCCTCTATGGCTACACCTTC
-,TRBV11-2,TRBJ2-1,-,CASSSRATPYNEQFF,TGTGCCAGCAGCTCCCGTGCCACCCCCTACAATGAGCAGTTCTTC
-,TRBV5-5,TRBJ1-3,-,CASSPDRNSGNTIYF,TGTGCCAGCAGCCCGGACAGAAACTCTGGAAACACCATATATTTT
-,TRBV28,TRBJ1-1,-,CASTEQGPEAFF,TGTGCCAGCACCGAACAGGGCCCTGAAGCTTTCTTT
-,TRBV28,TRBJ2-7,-,CASRYGDSNSYEQYF,TGTGCCAGCAGGTACGGGGACTCGAACTCCTACGAGCAGTACTTC
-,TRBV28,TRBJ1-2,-,CASSLNLPGQETNYGYTF,TGTGCCAGCAGTTTAAATCTACCGGGACAAGAAACGAACTATGGCTACACCTTC
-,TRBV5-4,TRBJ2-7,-,CASREAREIHYEQYF,TGTGCCAGCAGAGAAGCCAGGGAAATCCACTACGAGCAGTACTTC
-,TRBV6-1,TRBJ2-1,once,CASAGPSQRNEQFF,TGTGCCAGCGCAGGACCTTCCCAGAGAAATGAGCAGTTCTTC
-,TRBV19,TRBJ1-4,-,CASSSPGRTNEKLFF,TGTGCCAGTAGTTCCCCGGGACGGACTAATGAAAAACTGTTTTTT
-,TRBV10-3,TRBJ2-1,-,CAISESSGLGSNEQFF,TGTGCCATCAGTGAGTCGAGCGGGCTGGGTAGCAATGAGCAGTTCTTC
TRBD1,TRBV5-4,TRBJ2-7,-,CASSLLGQIYEQYF,TGTGCCAGCAGCCTACTGGGACAGATCTACGAGCAGTACTTC
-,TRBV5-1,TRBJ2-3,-,CASSLGVTVDTQYF,TGCGCCAGCAGCTTGGGAGTAACGGTAGATACGCAGTATTTT
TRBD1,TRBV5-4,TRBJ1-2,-,CASSGPTGGARGYTF,TGTGCCAGCAGCGGACCGACAGGGGGCGCAAGAGGCTACACCTTC
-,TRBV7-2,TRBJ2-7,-,CASSAGTPTYEQYF,TGTGCCAGCAGCGCCGGGACTCCAACCTACGAGCAGTACTTC
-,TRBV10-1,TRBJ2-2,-,CASAHGGELFF,TGCGCCAGCGCGCACGGCGGGGAGCTGTTTTTT
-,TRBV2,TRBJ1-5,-,CASTKGSSDRFGPPQHF,TGTGCCAGCACCAAAGGTTCTTCCGACAGGTTTGGGCCGCCCCAGCATTTT
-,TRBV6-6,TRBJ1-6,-,CASSYWDHSPLHF,TGCGCCAGCAGTTACTGGGACCATTCACCCCTCCACTTT
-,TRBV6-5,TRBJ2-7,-,CASSYSGVQYF,TGTGCCAGCAGTTACTCTGGGGTGCAGTACTTC
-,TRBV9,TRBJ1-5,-,CASSAGGATNQPQHF,TGTGCCAGCAGCGCGGGGGGGGCGACCAATCAGCCCCAGCATTTT
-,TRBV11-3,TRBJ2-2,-,CASSPGGENTGELFF,TGTGCCAGCAGTCCAGGGGGGGAGAACACCGGGGAGCTGTTTTTT
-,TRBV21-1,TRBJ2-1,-,CASSGRLAGAVNEQFF,TGTGCCAGCAGCGGACGACTAGCGGGGGCGGTCAATGAGCAGTTCTTC
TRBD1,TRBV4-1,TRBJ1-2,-,CASSQALRTGEVYGYTF,TGCGCCAGCAGCCAAGCTTTGAGGACAGGGGAGGTCTATGGCTACACCTTC
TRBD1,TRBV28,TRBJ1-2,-,CASSSTRTGSGYGYTF,TGTGCCAGCAGTTCCACTAGGACAGGGTCGGGCTATGGCTACACCTTC
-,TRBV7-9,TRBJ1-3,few,CASSSDERNTIYF,TGTGCCAGCAGCTCTGACGAGAGAAACACCATATATTTT
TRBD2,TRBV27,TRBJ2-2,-,CASSLITGRPGELFF,TGTGCCAGCAGTTTAATAACCGGGAGGCCCGGGGAGCTGTTTTTT
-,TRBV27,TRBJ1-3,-,CASRGSGNTIYF,TGTGCCAGCAGGGGCTCTGGAAACACCATATATTTT
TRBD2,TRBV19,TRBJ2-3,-,CASSPPRGSGTDTQYF,TGTGCCAGTAGTCCCCCCCGCGGGAGTGGAACAGATACGCAGTATTTT
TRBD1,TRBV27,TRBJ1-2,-,CASSKRDWDRGFVNYGYTF,TGTGCCAGCAGTAAAAGGGACTGGGACAGGGGTTTCGTTAACTATGGCTACACCTTC